The TCR beta chain under discussion was sequenced for a study of shared clonotypes between healthy human individuals. General study points: Compared with clonotypes that all four donors shared, non-shared clonotypes had lower generation probabilities.

This clone was seen a single time. Its antigen remains unidentified. The repertoire was sequenced with immunoSEQ multiplex PCR; TCRdb's copy has only in-frame clones and lacks some. The sample consists of around 1.1 million clones, around 77% of them appearing once. V was shortened by 0 bases and J by 4 bases, with 17 bases between the two germline ends. There are 17 residues in the CDR3. Germline V gives CDR1 SEHNR, CDR2 FQNEAQ (reference sequence). The receptor comes from a young man in good health. Some clones in this sample may be carry-over from other donors' samples. The chain employs TRBV7-9 and TRBJ2-3, with a weak D call TRBD2 (5 bases). The sequencing sample was made of memory CD4+ T cells from PBMCs. The sample's subset: CD45RA-negative fraction. CDR3 residues: CASSLAVASRSPDTQYF. Written as DNA, the CDR3 is TGTGCCAGCAGCTTAGCGGTGGCTAGCAGGTCTCCAGATACGCAGTATTTT.